These T cell receptor beta chains were read from a single sample in a study of control samples from healthy donors and cancer patients. The table came from immunoSEQ multiplex PCR; TCRdb's copy has only in-frame clones and leaves some out. The sample gives under 300,000 clones, roughly 82% of which show up once; about 14% is in the top ten. The specimen sequenced was PBMCs. Receptors originate from a woman in her fifties or sixties with lung cancer. CDR3s include the opening cysteine and the closing phenylalanine or tryptophan. The D gene is left open where the match is weak. The listing skips clone size in some rows; elsewhere it reads once, few, many or a size class.

clone_size cdr3_length d_call j_call v_call cdr3_aa cdr3_nt
- 17 - TRBJ2-3 TRBV9 CASSVAPRGIVGDTQYF TGTGCCAGCAGCGTAGCCCCACGGGGAATCGTTGGCGATACGCAGTATTTT
- 15 TRBD2 TRBJ2-1 TRBV27 CASNSKRLAGNEQFF TGTGCCAGCAACTCTAAAAGACTAGCGGGAAATGAGCAGTTCTTC
- 14 - TRBJ2-7 TRBV5-1 CASSPGGRFYEQYF TGCGCCAGCAGCCCCGGGGGTAGATTCTACGAGCAGTACTTC
- 16 - TRBJ2-7 TRBV3-1/TRBV3-2 CASSQGVSRVSYEQYF TGTGCCAGCAGCCAAGGAGTAAGCAGGGTCTCCTACGAGCAGTACTTC
few 19 TRBD2 TRBJ2-1 TRBV2 CASSVDSRLAGGLYNEQFF TGTGCCAGCAGCGTTGACAGCCGACTAGCGGGAGGGCTTTACAATGAGCAGTTCTTC
once 11 - TRBJ2-7 TRBV15 CATSTFYEQYF TGTGCCACCAGCACCTTCTACGAGCAGTACTTC
- 13 - TRBJ2-4 TRBV2 CASSFQGKNIQYF TGTGCCAGCAGTTTTCAGGGGAAAAACATTCAGTACTTC
- 14 - TRBJ1-1 TRBV6-5 CASSYDRQNTEAFF TGTGCCAGCAGTTACGACAGACAGAACACTGAAGCTTTCTTT
- 12 - TRBJ2-7 TRBV19 CASSNSVYEQYF TGTGCCAGTAGTAATTCGGTATACGAGCAGTACTTC
once 13 TRBD1 TRBJ1-2 TRBV6-5 CASILQGAQGYTF TGTGCCAGCATCCTTCAGGGGGCTCAGGGCTACACCTTC
few 13 TRBD1 TRBJ2-7 TRBV7-9 CASSRTGIHEQYF TGTGCCAGCAGCCGGACAGGGATCCACGAGCAGTACTTC
few 13 - TRBJ1-1 TRBV7-9 CASSLVGDTEAFF TGTGCCAGCAGCTTAGTTGGGGACACTGAAGCTTTCTTT
- 12 - TRBJ2-5 TRBV2 CASSEGGAGRDF TGTGCCAGCAGTGAAGGTGGGGCGGGCCGGGACTTC
- 14 - TRBJ2-2 TRBV20-1 CSASMFQGNGELFF TGCAGTGCTAGTATGTTCCAGGGGAACGGGGAGCTGTTTTTT
once 14 TRBD1 TRBJ1-2 TRBV19 CASSPQGGSRGYTF TGTGCCAGTAGTCCCCAGGGGGGGTCGAGGGGCTACACCTTC
- 15 - TRBJ1-6 TRBV14 CASSPRTVDNSPLHF TGTGCCAGCAGCCCCCGGACAGTGGATAATTCACCCCTCCACTTT
- 15 TRBD1 TRBJ2-2 TRBV6-5 CASRAPGQGYGELFF TGTGCCAGCAGGGCCCCGGGACAGGGATACGGGGAGCTGTTTTTT
- 16 TRBD2 TRBJ2-5 TRBV7-7 CASSRLGTSGEETQYF TGTGCCAGCAGCCGACTAGGGACTAGCGGAGAAGAGACCCAGTACTTC
- 12 - TRBJ2-7 TRBV5-1 CASRSDSYEQYF TGCGCCAGCCGCTCAGACAGTTACGAGCAGTACTTC
- 15 TRBD1 TRBJ1-2 TRBV29-1 CSTRPGTGTSSGYTF TGCAGCACCCGCCCCGGGACAGGGACCTCTTCGGGCTACACCTTC